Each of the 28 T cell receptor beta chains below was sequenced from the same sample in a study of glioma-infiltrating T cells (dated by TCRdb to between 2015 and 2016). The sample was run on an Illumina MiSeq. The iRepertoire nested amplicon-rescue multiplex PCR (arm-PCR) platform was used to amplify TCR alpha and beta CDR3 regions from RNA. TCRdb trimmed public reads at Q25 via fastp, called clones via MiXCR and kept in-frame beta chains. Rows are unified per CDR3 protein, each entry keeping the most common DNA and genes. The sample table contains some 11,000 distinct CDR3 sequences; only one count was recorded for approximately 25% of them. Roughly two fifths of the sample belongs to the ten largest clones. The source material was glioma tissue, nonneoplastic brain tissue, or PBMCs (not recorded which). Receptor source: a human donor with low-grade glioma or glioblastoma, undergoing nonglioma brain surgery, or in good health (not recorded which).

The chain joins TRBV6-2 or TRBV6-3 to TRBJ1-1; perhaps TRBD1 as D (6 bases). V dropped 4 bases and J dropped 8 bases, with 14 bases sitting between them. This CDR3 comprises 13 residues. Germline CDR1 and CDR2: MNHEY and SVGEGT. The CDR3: CASSFLGGGEAFF. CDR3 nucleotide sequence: TGTGCCAGCAGTTTTTTGGGGGGCGGAGAAGCTTTCTTT.

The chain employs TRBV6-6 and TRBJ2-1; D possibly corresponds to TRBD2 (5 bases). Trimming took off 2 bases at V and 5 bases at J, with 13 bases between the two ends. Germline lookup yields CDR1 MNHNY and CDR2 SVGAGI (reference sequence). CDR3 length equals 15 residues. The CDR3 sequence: CASSYALSADNEQFF. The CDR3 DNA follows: TGTGCCAGCAGTTACGCCCTGTCAGCGGACAATGAGCAGTTCTTC.

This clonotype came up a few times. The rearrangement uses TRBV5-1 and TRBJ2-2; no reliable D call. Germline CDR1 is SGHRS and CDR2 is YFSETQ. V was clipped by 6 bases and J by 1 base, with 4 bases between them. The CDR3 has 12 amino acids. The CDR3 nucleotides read TGCGCCAGCATGAGGAACACCGGGGAGCTGTTTTTT. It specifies CASMRNTGELFF.

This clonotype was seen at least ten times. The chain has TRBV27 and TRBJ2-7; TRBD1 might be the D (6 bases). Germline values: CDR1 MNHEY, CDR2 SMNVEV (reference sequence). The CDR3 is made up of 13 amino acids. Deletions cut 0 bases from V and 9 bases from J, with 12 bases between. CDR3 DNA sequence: TGTGCCAGCAGTTTATCCCACACAGGGTTGCAGTACTTC. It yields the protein CASSLSHTGLQYF.

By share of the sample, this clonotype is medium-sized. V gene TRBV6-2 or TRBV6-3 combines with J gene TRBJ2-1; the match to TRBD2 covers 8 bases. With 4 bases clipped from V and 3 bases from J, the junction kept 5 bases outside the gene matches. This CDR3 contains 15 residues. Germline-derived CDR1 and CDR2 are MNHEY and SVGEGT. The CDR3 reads CASSSGTRDYNEQFF. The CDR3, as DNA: TGTGCCAGCAGTTCCGGGACTAGGGACTACAATGAGCAGTTCTTC.

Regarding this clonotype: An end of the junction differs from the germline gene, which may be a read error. The CDR3 protein is CARSPSGPGISYEQYF. The CDR3 nucleotides read TGCGCCCGCAGCCCTTCCGGACCGGGAATCTCCTACGAGCAGTACTTC. J is TRBJ2-7 and V is TRBV5-1, with D possibly TRBD2 on 5 matching bases. The CDR3 runs 16 residues. Germline lookup yields CDR1 SGHRS and CDR2 YFSETQ.

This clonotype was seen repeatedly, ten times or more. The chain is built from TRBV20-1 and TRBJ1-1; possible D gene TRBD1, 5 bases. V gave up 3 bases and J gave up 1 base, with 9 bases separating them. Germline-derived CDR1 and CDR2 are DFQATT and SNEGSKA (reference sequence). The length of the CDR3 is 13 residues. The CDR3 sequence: CSASQDTNTEAFF. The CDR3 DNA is TGCAGTGCTAGCCAGGACACGAACACTGAAGCTTTCTTT.

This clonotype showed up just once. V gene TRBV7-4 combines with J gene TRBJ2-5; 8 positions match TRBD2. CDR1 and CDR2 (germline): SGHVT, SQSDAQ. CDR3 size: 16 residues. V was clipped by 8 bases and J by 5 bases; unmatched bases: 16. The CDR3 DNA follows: TGTGCCAGCGAACGGGAGGGGGACCACAAAGGGGAGACCCAGTACTTC. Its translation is CASEREGDHKGETQYF.

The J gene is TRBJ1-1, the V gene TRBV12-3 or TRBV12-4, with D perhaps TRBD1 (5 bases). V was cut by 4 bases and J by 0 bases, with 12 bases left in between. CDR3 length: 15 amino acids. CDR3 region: CASSSGRGVNTEAFF. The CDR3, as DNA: TGTGCCAGCAGTTCTGGTAGGGGTGTGAACACTGAAGCTTTCTTT.

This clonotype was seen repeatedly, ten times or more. The CDR3 DNA reads TGTGCCACCTCTGCAGGGCCTAATCTTTTCTTT. Translation gives CATSAGPNLFF. V gene TRBV24-1 combines with J gene TRBJ1-1; tentatively, D is TRBD1 (5 bases). Deletions cut 9 bases from V and 13 bases from J, with 17 bases between. This CDR3 is built from 11 residues. Germline-derived CDR1 and CDR2 are KGHDR and SFDVKD.

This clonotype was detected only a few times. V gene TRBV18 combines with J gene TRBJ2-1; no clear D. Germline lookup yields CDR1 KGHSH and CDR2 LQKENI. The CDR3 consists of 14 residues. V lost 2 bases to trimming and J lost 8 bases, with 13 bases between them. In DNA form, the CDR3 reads TGTGCCAGCTCACCAAGGGAATCTATAGATGAGCAGTTCTTC. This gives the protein CASSPRESIDEQFF. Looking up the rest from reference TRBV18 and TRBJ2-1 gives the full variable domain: NAGVMQNPRHLVRRRGQEARLRCSPMKGHSHVYWYRQLPEEGLKFMVYLQKENIIDESGMPKERFSAEFPKEGPSILRIQQVVRGDSAAYFCASSPRESIDEQFFGPGTRLTVL.

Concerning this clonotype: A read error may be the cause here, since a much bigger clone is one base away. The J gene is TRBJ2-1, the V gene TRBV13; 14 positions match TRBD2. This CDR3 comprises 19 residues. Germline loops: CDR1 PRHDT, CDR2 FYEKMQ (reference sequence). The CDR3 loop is CASSSLRLAGGPGDNGQFF. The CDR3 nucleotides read TGTGCCAGCAGCTCTCTCCGACTAGCGGGAGGGCCGGGGGACAATGGGCAGTTCTTC.

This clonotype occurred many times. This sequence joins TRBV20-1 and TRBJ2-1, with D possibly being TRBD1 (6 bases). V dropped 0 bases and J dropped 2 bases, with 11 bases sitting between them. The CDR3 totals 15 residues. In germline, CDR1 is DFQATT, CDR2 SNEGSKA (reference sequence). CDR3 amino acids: CSAREDRRPYNEQFF. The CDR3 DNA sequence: TGCAGTGCTAGAGAAGACAGGAGACCCTACAATGAGCAGTTCTTC.

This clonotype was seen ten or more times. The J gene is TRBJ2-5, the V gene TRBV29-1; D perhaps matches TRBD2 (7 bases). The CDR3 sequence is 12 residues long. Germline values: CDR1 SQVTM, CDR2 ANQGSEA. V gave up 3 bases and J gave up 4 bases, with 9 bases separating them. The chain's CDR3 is CSVDGGRETQYF. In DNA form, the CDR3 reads TGCAGCGTTGACGGGGGGCGAGAGACCCAGTACTTC.

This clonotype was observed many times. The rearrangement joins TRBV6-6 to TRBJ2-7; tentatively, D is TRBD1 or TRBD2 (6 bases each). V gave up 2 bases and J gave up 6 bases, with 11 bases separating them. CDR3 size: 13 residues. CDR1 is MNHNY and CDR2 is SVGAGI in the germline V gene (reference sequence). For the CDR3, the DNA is TGTGCCAGCAGTTACGGGGGGCAGGTCGAGCAGTACTTC. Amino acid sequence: CASSYGGQVEQYF.

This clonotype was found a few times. The CDR3 loop is CASSTRIRANVLTF. CDR3 DNA sequence: TGTGCCAGCAGCACCCGGATTCGGGCCAACGTCCTGACTTTC. This chain connects TRBV28 to TRBJ2-6; D call uncertain. The CDR3 runs to 14 residues. CDR1 is MDHEN, CDR2 SYDVKM, per germline. Trimming left V 6 bases short and J 5 bases short, with 11 bases between.

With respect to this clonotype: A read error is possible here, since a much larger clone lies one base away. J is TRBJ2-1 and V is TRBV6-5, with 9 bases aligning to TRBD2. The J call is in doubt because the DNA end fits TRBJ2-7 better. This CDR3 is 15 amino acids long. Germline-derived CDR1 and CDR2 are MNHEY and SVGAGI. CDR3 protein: CASRDGLAGYNEQYF. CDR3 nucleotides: TGTGCCAGCAGGGACGGCCTAGCGGGATACAATGAGCAGTACTTC.

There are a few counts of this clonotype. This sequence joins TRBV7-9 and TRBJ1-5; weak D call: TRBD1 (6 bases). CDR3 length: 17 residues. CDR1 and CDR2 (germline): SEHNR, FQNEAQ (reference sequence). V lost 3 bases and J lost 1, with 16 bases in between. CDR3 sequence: CASSFAGAPGSNQPQHF. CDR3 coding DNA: TGTGCCAGCAGCTTCGCGGGGGCTCCCGGGAGCAATCAGCCCCAGCATTTT.

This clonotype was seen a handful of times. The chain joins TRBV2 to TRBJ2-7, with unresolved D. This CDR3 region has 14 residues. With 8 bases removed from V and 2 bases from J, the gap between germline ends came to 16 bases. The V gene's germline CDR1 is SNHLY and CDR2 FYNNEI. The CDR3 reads CASGRLPTAYEQYF. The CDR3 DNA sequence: TGTGCCAGCGGACGACTTCCCACGGCCTACGAGCAGTACTTC.

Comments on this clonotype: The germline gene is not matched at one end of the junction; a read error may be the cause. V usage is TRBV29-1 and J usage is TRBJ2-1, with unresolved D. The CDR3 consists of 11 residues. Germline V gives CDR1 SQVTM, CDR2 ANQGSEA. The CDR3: CSVELGWDMVF. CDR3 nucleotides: TGCAGCGTTGAATTGGGGTGGGATATGGTCTTC.

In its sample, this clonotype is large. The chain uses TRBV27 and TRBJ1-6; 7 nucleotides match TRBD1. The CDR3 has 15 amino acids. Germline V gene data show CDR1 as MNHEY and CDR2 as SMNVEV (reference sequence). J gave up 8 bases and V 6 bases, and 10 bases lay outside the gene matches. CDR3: CASSQAGTDYSPLHF. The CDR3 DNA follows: TGTGCCAGCAGCCAGGCAGGGACAGACTATTCACCCCTCCACTTT.

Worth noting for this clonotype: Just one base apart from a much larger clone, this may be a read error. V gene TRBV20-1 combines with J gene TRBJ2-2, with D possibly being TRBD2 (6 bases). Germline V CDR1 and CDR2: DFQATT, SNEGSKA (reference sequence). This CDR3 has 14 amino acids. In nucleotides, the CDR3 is TGCAGTGCTAGATCTACTCTGAACACCGGGGGGCTGTTTTTT. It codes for CSARSTLNTGGLFF.

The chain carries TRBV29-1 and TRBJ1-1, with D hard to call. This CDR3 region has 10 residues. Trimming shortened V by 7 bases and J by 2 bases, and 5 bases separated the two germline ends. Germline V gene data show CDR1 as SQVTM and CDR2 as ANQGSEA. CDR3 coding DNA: TGCAGCGGGGTTAACACTGAAGCTTTCTTT. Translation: CSGVNTEAFF. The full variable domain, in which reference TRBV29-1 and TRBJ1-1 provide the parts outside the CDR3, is SAVISQKPSRDICQRGTSLTIQCQVDSQVTMMFWYRQQPGQSLTLIATANQGSEATYESGFVIDKFPISRPNLTFSTLTVSNMSPEDSSIYLCSGVNTEAFFGQGTRLTVV.

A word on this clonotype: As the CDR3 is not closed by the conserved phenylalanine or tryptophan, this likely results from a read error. DNA for the CDR3: TGTGCCAGCAGCTTAGCGGGACAGGGGCCATACGGCTACACCTTA. Its protein product is CASSLAGQGPYGYTL. The chain employs TRBV7-6 and TRBJ1-2; 10 nucleotides match TRBD1. The V gene end was trimmed by 0 bases and the J gene end by 8 bases; junction bases not matched to a gene: 6. The CDR3 loop spans 15 amino acids. Germline loops: CDR1 SGHVS, CDR2 FNYEAQ.

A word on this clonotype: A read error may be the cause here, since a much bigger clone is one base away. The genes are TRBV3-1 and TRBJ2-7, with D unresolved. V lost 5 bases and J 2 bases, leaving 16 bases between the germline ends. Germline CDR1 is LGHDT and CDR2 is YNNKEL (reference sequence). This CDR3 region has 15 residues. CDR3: CASSSRTASPYEQYF. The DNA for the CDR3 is TGTGCCAGCAGCTCCCGGACCGCTTCCCCCTACGAGCAGTACTTC.

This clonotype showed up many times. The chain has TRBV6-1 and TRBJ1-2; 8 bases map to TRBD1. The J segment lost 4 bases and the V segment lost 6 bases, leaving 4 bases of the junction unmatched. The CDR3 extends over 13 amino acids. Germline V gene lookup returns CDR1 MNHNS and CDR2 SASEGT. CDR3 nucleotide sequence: TGTGCCAGCAGCACCGGGACAGGCTATGGCTACACCTTC. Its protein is CASSTGTGYGYTF.

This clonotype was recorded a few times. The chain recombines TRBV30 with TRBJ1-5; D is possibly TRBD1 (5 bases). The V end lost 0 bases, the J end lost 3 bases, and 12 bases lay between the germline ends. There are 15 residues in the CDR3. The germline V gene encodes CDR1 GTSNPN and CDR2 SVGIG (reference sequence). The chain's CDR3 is CAWSVGAEPNQPQHF. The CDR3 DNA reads TGTGCCTGGAGTGTAGGGGCAGAACCCAATCAGCCCCAGCATTTT.

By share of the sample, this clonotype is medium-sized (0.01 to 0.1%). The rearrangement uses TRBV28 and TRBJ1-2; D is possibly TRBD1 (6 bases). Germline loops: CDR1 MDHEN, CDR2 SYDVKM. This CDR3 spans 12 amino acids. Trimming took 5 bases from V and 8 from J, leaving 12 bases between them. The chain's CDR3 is CASSPDRSGYTF. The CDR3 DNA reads TGTGCCAGCAGTCCGGACAGATCAGGCTACACCTTC.